The entry below describes one T cell receptor (beta chain). This clone was detected only a few times. It has no known antigen specificity. No base qualities exist here, and no much larger clone lies one base off it. This sample is drawn from a study of metastatic and nonmetastatic thyroid tumors (TCRdb year 2020). Background on the whole study: Repertoires from peripheral blood and from tumor or nodule tissue samples of malignant and benign thyroid patients were compared.

Library prep was done by PCR. The instrument given in TCRdb is Illumina HiSeq 4000. The TCR beta-chain CDR3 region of each patient was profiled by high-throughput sequencing. As for the authors' bioinformatics: A classifier to discriminate distant-metastatic papillary thyroid cancer patients was built from CDR3 differences across clinicopathological groups. Repertoire diversity was assessed with the Shannon index, and tumor-blood repertoire similarity with the Morisita-Horn index. TCRdb ran its own pipeline on the public reads, namely fastp trimming at Q25 and MiXCR clone calling, and kept in-frame beta chains. None of the V and J calls come from the authors' own analysis; TCRdb made them. The sample profile shows just over 20,000 clones; about a third of them were found once. 29% of the sample comes from the top ten. None of the patients had been given any treatment before thyroid surgery. Patient clinical samples collected from the early 2010s to the late 2010s were retrospectively analysed using T-cell receptor beta sequencing.

Broad study findings and their caveats: In both blood and tumor samples, malignant tumors were reported to have significantly higher TCR beta diversity than benign nodules.

V was cut back by 2 bases and J by 4 bases, leaving a gap of 14 bases between them. The CDR3, cysteine through phenylalanine, is 16 amino acids long. The retained sequence is limited to the CDR3, 48 bases, with the frame set at the first base. Taken from the germline V gene, the CDR1 and CDR2 loops are SGHVS and FQNEAQ. The rearranged chain carries TRBV7-8 and TRBJ2-2; the D gene cannot be resolved beyond TRBD1 or TRBD2, each matching 6 bases. The sample was tumor tissue. This sequence originates from a female donor with papillary thyroid cancer or a benign thyroid nodule (not recorded which). Some clones in this sample may be carry-over from other donors' samples. The DNA sequence is as follows: TGTGCCAGCAGCTTAAGAACAGGGAGGTCCACCGGGGAGCTGTTTTTT. It encodes CASSLRTGRSTGELFF.